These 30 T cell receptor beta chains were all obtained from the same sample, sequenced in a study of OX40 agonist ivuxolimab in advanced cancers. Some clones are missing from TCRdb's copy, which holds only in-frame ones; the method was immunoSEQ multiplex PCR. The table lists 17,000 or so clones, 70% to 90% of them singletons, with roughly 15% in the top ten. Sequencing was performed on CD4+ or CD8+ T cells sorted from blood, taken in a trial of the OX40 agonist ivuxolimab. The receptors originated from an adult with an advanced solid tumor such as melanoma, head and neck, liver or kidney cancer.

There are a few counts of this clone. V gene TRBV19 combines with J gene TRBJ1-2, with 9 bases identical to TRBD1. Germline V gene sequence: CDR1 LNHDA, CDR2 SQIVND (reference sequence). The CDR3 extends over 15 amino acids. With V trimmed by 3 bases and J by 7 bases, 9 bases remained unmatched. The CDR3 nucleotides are TGTGCCAGTAGTATTGTTGGGACAGGGAAACGTGGCTACACCTTC. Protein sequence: CASSIVGTGKRGYTF.

The CDR3: CSVGLAGVNEQFF. The CDR3 bases are TGCAGCGTCGGACTAGCGGGAGTCAATGAGCAGTTCTTC. The rearrangement uses TRBV29-1 and TRBJ2-1, with 13 bases fitting TRBD2. J gave up 6 bases and V 6 bases, and 2 bases lay outside the gene matches. Germline-derived CDR1 and CDR2 are SQVTM and ANQGSEA. The CDR3 runs 13 residues.

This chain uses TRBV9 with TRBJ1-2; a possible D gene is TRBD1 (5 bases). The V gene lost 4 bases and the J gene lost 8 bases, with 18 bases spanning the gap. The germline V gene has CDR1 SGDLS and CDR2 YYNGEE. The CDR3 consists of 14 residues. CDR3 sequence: CASSPTGRAEGYTF. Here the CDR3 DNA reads TGTGCCAGCAGCCCCACCGGCAGGGCCGAAGGCTACACCTTC.

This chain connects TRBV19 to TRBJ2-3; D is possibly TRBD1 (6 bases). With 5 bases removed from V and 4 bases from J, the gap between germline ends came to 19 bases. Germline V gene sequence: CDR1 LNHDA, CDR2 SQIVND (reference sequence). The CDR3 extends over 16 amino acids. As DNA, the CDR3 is TGTGCCAGTAGTGAATGGACAGCGCGGACGTCAGATACGCAGTATTTT. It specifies CASSEWTARTSDTQYF.

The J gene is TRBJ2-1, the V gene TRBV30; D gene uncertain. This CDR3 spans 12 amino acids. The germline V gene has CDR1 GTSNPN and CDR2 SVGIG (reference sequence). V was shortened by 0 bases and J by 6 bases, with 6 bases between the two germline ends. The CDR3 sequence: CAWSVVVNEQFF. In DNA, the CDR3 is TGTGCCTGGAGTGTTGTAGTCAATGAGCAGTTCTTC.

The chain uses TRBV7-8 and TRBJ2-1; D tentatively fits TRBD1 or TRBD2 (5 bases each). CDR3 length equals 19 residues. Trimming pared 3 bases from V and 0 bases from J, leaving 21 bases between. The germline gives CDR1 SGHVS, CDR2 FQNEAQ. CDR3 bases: TGTGCCAGCAGCTTTGGGGGTTATCGAACGTACAGCTCCTACAATGAGCAGTTCTTC. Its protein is CASSFGGYRTYSSYNEQFF.

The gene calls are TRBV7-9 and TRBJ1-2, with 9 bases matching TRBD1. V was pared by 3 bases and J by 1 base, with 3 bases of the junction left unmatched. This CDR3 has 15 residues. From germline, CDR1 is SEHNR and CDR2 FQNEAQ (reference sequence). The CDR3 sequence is CASSLGTGNNYGYTF. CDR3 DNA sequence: TGTGCCAGCAGCTTGGGGACAGGGAATAACTATGGCTACACCTTC.

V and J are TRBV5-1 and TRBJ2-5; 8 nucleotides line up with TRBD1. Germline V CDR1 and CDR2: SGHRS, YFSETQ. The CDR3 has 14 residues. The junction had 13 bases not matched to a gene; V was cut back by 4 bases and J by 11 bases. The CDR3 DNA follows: TGCGCCAGCAGCGTACAGGGGGTAAAGGAGGAGCAGTACTTC. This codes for CASSVQGVKEEQYF.

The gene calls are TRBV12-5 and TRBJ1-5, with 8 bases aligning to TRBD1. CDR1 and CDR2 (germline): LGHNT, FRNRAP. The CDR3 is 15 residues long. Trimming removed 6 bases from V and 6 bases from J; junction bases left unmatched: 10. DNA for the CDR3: TGTGCTAGTGGCTCTCAGGGGGCGCGTGGTCAGCCCCAGCATTTT. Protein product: CASGSQGARGQPQHF.

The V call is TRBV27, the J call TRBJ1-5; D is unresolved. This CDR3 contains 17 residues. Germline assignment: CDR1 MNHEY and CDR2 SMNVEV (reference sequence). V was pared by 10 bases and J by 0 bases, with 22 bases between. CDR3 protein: CATSRGRTNLSNQPQHF. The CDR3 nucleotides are TGTGCCACTTCGAGAGGACGGACCAATCTTAGCAATCAGCCCCAGCATTTT.

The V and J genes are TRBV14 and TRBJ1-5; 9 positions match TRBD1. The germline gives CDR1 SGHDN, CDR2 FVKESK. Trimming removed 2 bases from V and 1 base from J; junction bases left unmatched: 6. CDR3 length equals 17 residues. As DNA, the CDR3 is TGTGCCAGCAGCCAACACCGGGACAGGGTAAGCAATCAGCCCCAGCATTTT. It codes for CASSQHRDRVSNQPQHF.

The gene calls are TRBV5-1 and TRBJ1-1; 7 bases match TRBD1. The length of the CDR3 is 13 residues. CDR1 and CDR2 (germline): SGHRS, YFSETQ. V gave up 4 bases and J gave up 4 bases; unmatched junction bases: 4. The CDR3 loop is CASSTRGGTEAFF. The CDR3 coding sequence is TGCGCCAGCAGCACCAGGGGGGGCACTGAAGCTTTCTTT.

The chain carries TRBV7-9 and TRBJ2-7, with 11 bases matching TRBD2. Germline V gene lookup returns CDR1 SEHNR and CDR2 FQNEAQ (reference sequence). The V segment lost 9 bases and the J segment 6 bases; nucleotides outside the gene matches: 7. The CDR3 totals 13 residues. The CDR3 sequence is CASRPLAGAEQYF. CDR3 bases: TGTGCCAGTCGGCCACTAGCGGGAGCCGAGCAGTACTTC.

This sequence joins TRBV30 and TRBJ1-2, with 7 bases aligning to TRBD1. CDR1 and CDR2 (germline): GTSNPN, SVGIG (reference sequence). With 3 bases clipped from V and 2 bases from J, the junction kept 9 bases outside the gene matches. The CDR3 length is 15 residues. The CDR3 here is CAWRDSGGANYGYTF. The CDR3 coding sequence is TGTGCCTGGAGGGATTCAGGGGGTGCGAACTATGGCTACACCTTC.

The CDR3 bases are TGTGCCAGCAGCGTTCGGTCGAACTATGGCTACACCTTC. It specifies CASSVRSNYGYTF. This chain joins TRBV7-8 and TRBJ1-2; D is unclear. The CDR3 consists of 13 residues. Germline CDR1 and CDR2: SGHVS and FQNEAQ. Deletions cut 5 bases from V and 2 bases from J, with 9 bases between.

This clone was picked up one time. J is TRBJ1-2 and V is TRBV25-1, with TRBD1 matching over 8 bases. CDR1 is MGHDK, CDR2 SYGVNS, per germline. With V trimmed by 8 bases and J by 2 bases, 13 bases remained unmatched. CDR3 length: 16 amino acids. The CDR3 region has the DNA TGTGCCAGCGGTTCACCGGGACAGGCCGGGAACTATGGCTACACCTTC. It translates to CASGSPGQAGNYGYTF.

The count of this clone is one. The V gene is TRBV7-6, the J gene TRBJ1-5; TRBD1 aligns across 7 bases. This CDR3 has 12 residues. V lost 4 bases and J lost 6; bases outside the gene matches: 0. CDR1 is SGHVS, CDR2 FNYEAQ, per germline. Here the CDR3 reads CASSSGGQPQHF. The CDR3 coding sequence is TGTGCCAGCAGCTCAGGGGGTCAGCCCCAGCATTTT.

CDR3 sequence (DNA): TGTGCCAGCAGCCACGATCGGGGGAATGAGCAGTTCTTC. The encoded protein is CASSHDRGNEQFF. The chain joins TRBV14 to TRBJ2-1; tentatively, D is TRBD2 (6 bases). This CDR3 contains 13 residues. V was cut by 3 bases and J by 7 bases, with 10 bases left in between. CDR1 SGHDN and CDR2 FVKESK come from the germline V gene.

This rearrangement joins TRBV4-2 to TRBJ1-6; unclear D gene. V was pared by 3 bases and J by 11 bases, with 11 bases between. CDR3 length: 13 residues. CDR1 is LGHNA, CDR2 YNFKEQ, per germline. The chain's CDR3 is CASSHEPGTPLHF. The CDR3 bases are TGTGCCAGCAGCCATGAGCCGGGAACACCCCTCCACTTT.

CDR3 amino acids: CASSIALTEAFF. CDR3 sequence (DNA): TGTGCCAGTAGTATTGCCCTCACTGAAGCTTTCTTT. The J gene is TRBJ1-1, the V gene TRBV19, with unresolved D. This CDR3 contains 12 residues. The V end was cut by 3 bases, the J end by 4 bases, with 6 bases between. Per the germline V gene, CDR1 is LNHDA and CDR2 is SQIVND (reference sequence).

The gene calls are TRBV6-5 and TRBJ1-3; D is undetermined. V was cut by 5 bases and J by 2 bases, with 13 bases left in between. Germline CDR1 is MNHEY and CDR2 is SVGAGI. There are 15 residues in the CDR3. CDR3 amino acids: CASSGWGIAGNTIYF. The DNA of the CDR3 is TGTGCCAGCAGTGGGTGGGGAATCGCTGGAAACACCATATATTTT.

The CDR3: CASSLGGSSSTDTQYF. The CDR3 DNA reads as TGTGCCAGCAGCTTAGGCGGGTCCTCTAGCACAGATACGCAGTATTTT. This rearrangement joins TRBV7-2 to TRBJ2-3; possible D gene TRBD2, 5 bases. V dropped 1 base and J dropped 0 bases, with 11 bases sitting between them. Per the germline V gene, CDR1 is SGHTA and CDR2 is FQGNSA. The CDR3 covers 16 residues.

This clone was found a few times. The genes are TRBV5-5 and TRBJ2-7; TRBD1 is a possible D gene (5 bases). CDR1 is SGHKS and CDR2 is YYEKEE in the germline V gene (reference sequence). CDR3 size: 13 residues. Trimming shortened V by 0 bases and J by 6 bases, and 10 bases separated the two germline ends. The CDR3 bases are TGTGCCAGCAGCTTGGATCAGGGCAGCGAGCAGTACTTC. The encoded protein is CASSLDQGSEQYF.

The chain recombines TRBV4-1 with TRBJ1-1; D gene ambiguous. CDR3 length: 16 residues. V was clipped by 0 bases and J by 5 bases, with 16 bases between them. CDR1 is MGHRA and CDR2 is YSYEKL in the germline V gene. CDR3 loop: CASSQENGRHRTEAFF. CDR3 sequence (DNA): TGCGCCAGCAGCCAAGAAAACGGGCGGCATCGAACTGAAGCTTTCTTT.

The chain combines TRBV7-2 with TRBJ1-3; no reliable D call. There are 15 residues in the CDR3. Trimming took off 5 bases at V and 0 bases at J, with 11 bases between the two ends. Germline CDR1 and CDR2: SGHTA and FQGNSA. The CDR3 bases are TGTGCCAGCAGCCAAGATCGGGGCTCTGGAAACACCATATATTTT. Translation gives CASSQDRGSGNTIYF.

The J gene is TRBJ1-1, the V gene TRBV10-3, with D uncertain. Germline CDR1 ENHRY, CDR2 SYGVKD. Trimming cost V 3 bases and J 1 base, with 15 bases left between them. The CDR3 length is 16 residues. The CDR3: CAISELSLRRNTEAFF. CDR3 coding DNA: TGTGCCATCAGTGAACTATCCCTTCGTAGGAACACTGAAGCTTTCTTT.

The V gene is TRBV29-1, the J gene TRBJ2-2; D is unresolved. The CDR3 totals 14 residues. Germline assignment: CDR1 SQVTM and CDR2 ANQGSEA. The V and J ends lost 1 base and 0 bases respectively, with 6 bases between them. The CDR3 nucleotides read TGCAGCGTTGAAGGCAGCTCGAACACCGGGGAGCTGTTTTTT. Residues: CSVEGSSNTGELFF.

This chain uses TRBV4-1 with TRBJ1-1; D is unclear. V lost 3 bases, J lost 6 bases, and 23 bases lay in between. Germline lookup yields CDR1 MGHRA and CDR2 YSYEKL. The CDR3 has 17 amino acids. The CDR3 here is CASSQYPGAGGEAEAFF. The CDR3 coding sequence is TGCGCCAGCAGCCAGTATCCGGGAGCCGGAGGAGAAGCTGAAGCTTTCTTT.

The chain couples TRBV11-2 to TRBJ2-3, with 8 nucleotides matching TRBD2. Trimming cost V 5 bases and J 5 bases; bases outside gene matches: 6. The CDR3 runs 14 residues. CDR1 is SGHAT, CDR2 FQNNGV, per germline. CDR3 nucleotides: TGTGCCAGCAGCCGTGAGCGGGAGATAGATACGCAGTATTTT. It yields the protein CASSREREIDTQYF.

The CDR3 DNA is TGCGCCAGCAGTAAACGGGGGACAGACTACCTTCCCACTGAAGCTTTCTTT. This encodes CASSKRGTDYLPTEAFF. The chain carries TRBV10-2 and TRBJ1-1, with 7 bases identical to TRBD1. This CDR3 has 17 amino acids. CDR1 and CDR2 from the germline V gene are WSHSY and SAAADI. The junction had 16 bases not matched to a gene; V was cut back by 5 bases and J by 4 bases.